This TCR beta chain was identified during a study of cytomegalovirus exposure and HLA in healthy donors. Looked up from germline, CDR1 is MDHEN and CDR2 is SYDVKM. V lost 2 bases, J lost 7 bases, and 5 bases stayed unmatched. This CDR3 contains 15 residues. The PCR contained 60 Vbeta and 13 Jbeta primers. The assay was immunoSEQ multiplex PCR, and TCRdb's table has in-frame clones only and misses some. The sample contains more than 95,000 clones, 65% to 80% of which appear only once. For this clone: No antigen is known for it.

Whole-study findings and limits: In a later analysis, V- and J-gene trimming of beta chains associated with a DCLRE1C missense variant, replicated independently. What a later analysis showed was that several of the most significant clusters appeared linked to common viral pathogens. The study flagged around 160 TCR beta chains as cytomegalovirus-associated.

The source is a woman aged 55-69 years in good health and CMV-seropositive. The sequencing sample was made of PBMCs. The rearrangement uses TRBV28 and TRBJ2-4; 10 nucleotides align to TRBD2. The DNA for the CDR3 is TGTGCCAGCAGTTTAAGCGGGGGGGCCTTTAACATTCAGTACTTC. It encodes CASSLSGGAFNIQYF.